This T cell receptor beta chain was profiled in a study of T cells in Graves' hyperthyroidism and ophthalmopathy. General study findings and limits: Prediction of ophthalmopathy progression came a median about 6 months pre-onset.

This clonotype was seen at least ten times. Its antigen is not identified. On the basis of clinical symptoms, serum thyroxine and TRAb, thyroid ultrasound and orbital computed tomography, diagnoses were made. Trimming took off 6 bases at V and 6 bases at J, with 11 bases between the two ends. This CDR3 has 13 residues. It was RNA transcripts that yielded the amplified TCR beta CDR3 regions. With the HTBI primer set, the TCR CDR3 went through a first round of RT-PCR. In TCRdb, the multiplex PCR reads were re-called with MiXCR into one record per CDR3 protein. This sample has approximately 380,000 distinct CDR3 sequences, with approximately 19% found just once.

This receptor was obtained from a woman aged 18-35 years with Graves' hyperthyroidism. Sequenced: blood. The chain has TRBV12-3 or TRBV12-4 and TRBJ2-2, with D possibly matching TRBD2 (6 bases). Written as DNA, the CDR3 is TGTGCCAGCAGAACGGAGGGACCCGGGGAGCTGTTTTTT. Translated: CASRTEGPGELFF.